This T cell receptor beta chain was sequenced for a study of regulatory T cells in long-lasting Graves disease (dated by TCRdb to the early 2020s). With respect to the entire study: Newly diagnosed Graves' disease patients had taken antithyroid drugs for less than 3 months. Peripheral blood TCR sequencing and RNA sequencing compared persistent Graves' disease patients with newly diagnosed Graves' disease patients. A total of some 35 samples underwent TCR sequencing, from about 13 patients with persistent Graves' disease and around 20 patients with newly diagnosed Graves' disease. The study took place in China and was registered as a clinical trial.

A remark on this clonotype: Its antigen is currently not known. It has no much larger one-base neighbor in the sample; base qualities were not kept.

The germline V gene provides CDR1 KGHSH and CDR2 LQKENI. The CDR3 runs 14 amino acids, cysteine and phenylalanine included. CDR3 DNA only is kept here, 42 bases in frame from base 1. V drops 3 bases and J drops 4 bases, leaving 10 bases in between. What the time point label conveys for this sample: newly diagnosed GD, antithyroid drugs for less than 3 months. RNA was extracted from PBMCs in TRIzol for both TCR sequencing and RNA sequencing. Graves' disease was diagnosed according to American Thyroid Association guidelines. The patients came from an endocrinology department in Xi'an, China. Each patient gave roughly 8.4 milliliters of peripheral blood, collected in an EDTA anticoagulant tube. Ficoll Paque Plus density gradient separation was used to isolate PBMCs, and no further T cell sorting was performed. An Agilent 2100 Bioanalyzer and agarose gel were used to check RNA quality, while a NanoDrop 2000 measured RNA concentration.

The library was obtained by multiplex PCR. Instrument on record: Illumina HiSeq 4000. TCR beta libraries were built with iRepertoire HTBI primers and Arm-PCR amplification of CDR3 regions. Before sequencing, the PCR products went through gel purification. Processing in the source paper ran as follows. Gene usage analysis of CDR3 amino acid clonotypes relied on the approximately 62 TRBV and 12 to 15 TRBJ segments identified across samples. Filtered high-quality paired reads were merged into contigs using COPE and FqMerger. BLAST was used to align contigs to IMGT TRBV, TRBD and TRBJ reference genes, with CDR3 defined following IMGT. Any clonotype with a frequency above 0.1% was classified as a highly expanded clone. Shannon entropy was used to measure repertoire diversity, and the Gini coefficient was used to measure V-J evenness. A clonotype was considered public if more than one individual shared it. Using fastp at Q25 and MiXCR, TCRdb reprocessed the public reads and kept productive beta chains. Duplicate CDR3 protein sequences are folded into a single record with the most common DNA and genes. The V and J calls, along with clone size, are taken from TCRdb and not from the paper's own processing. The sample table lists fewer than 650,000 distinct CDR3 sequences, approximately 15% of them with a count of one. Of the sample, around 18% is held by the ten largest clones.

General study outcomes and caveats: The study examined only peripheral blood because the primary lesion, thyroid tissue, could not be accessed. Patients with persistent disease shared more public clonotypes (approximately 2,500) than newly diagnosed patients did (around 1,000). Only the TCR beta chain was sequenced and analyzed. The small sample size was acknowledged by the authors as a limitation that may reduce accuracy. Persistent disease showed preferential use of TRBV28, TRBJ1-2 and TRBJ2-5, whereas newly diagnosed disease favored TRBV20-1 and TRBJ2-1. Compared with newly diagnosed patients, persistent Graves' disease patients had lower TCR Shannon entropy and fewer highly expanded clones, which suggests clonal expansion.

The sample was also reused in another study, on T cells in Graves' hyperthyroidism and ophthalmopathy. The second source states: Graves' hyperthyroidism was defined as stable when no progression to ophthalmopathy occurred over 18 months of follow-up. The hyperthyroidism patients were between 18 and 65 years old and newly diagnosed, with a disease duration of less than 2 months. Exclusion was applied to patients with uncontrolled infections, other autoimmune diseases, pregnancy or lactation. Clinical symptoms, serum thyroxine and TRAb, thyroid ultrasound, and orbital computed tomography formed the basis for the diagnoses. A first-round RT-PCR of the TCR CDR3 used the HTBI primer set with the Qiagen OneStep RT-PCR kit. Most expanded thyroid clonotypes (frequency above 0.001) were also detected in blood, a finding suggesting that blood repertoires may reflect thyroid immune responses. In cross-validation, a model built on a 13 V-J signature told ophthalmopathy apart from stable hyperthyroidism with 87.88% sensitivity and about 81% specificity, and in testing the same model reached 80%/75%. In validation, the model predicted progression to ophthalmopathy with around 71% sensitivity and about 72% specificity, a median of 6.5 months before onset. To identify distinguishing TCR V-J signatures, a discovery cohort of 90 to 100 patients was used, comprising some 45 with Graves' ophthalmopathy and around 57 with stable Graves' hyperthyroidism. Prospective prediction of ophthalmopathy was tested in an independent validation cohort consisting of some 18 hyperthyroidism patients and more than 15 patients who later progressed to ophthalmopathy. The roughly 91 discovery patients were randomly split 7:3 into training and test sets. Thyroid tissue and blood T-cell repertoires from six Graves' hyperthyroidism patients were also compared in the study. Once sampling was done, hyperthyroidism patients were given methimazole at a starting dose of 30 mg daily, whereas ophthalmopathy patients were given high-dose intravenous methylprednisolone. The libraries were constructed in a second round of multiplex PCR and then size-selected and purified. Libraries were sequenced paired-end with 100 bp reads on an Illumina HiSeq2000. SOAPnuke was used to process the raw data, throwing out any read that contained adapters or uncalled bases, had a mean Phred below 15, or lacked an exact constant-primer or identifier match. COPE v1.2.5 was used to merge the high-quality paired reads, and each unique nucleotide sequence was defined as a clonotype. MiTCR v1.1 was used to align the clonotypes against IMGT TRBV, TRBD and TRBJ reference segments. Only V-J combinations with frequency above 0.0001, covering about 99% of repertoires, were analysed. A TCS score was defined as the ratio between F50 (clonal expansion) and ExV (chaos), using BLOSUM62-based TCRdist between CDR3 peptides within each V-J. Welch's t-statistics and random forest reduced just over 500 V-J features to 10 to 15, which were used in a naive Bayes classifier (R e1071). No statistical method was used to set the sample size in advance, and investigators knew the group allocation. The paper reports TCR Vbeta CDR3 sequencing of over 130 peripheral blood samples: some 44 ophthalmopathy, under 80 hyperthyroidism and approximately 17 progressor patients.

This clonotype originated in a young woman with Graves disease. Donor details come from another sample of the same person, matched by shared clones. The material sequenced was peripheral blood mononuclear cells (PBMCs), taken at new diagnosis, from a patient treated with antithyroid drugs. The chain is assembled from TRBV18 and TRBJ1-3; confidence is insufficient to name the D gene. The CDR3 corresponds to CASSPYSGGNTIYF. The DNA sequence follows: TGTGCCAGCTCACCTTATTCGGGCGGAAACACCATATATTTT.